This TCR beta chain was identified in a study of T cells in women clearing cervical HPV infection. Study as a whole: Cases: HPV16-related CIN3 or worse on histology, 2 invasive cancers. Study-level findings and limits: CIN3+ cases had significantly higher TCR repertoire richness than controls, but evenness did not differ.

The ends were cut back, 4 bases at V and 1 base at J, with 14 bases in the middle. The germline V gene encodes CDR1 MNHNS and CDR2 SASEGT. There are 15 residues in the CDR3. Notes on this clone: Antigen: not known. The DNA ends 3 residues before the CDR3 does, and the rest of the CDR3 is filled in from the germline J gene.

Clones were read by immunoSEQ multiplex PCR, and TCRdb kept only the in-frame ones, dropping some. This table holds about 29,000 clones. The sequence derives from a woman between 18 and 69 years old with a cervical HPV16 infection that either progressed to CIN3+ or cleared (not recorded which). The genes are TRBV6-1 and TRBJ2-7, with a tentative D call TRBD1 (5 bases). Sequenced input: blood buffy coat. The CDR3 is CASSARDFGSYEQYF. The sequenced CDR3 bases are TGTGCCAGCAGTGCCAGGGATTTTGGATCCTACGAG.